One and the same sample provided the 18 T cell receptor beta chains below, sequenced in a study of blood T cell repertoires in COVID-19. Using immunoSEQ multiplex PCR, the repertoire was profiled, and TCRdb retains in-frame clones only, with some absent. The profile shows some 130,000 clones, 90% of them singletons. Sequenced input: peripheral blood. The receptors come from a man between 60 and 70 years old with COVID-19, enrolled during active disease.

The rearrangement joins TRBV12-3 or TRBV12-4 to TRBJ2-5; no clear D gene. Trimming pared 1 base from V and 6 bases from J, leaving 9 bases between. The CDR3 extends over 13 amino acids. CDR3 nucleotides: TGTGCCAGCAGTTTAGGAGGTTGGCAGACCCAGTACTTC. Residues: CASSLGGWQTQYF.

The table lists this clone with a count of one. The chain has TRBV11-1 and TRBJ2-7; the match to TRBD1 covers 10 bases. V was clipped by 6 bases and J by 7 bases; unmatched bases: 9. The CDR3 is 14 residues long. CDR1 and CDR2 from the germline V gene are SGHAT and FQDESV (reference sequence). This chain's CDR3 is CASRERTGGEEQYF. The CDR3 DNA reads as TGTGCCAGCAGGGAAAGGACAGGGGGAGAAGAGCAGTACTTC.

The rearrangement links TRBV18 to TRBJ2-5; 9 bases match TRBD1. This CDR3 has 15 amino acids. V was clipped by 1 base and J by 1 base; unmatched bases: 1. Germline V gene data show CDR1 as KGHSH and CDR2 as LQKENI. DNA for the CDR3: TGTGCCAGCTCACCACAGGGACAGGGCCAAGAGACCCAGTACTTC. Residues: CASSPQGQGQETQYF.

The genes are TRBV24-1 and TRBJ1-2, with 9 nucleotides matching TRBD1. The CDR3 is made up of 16 amino acids. In germline, CDR1 is KGHDR, CDR2 SFDVKD. The junction had 10 bases not matched to a gene; V was cut back by 4 bases and J by 5 bases. CDR3 nucleotide sequence: TGTGCCACCAGTGACCGGACAGGGGCGGCCCTATATGGCTACACCTTC. This translates into CATSDRTGAALYGYTF.

The chain has TRBV7-2 and TRBJ1-4; 7 bases line up with TRBD1. This CDR3 has 15 residues. Per the germline V gene, CDR1 is SGHTA and CDR2 is FQGNSA. Trimming took 5 bases from V and 7 from J; bases not matched to a gene: 10. The CDR3 protein is CASSPAPDRSEKLFF. In DNA form, the CDR3 reads TGTGCCAGCAGCCCGGCCCCGGACAGGAGTGAAAAACTGTTTTTT.

The CDR3 reads CASSEWVQGGQPQHF. CDR3 nucleotide sequence: TGTGCCAGCAGTGAGTGGGTACAGGGCGGTCAGCCCCAGCATTTT. The J gene is TRBJ1-5, the V gene TRBV6-1; D is perhaps TRBD1 (6 bases). The CDR3 consists of 15 residues. Trimming cost V 3 bases and J 6 bases, with 15 bases left between them. The germline CDR1 and CDR2 sequences are MNHNS and SASEGT.

The rearrangement uses TRBV20-1 and TRBJ1-2; D may be TRBD1 (6 bases). The CDR3 spans 11 residues. Germline CDR1 DFQATT, CDR2 SNEGSKA (reference sequence). V was trimmed by 3 bases and J by 8 bases, leaving 10 bases between them. CDR3 sequence reads: CSASLGAGYTF. For the CDR3, the DNA is TGCAGTGCTAGTTTGGGGGCAGGCTACACCTTC.

CDR3 in amino acids: CASSIPADRGNTIYF. The CDR3 DNA sequence: TGTGCCAGTAGTATTCCCGCGGACAGGGGAAACACCATATATTTT. The chain combines TRBV19 with TRBJ1-3, with 7 bases matching TRBD1. The CDR3 is 15 residues long. Germline assignment: CDR1 LNHDA and CDR2 SQIVND (reference sequence). The ends lost 3 bases at V and 4 bases at J; junction bases unmatched: 6.

V is TRBV4-2 and J is TRBJ2-1, with 10 bases lining up with TRBD1. CDR3 length: 15 residues. CDR1 LGHNA and CDR2 YNFKEQ come from the germline V gene. Trimming removed 0 bases from V and 9 bases from J; junction bases left unmatched: 5. The CDR3 region is CASSQDRTGGSEQFF. For the CDR3, the DNA is TGTGCCAGCAGCCAAGACCGGACAGGGGGGAGTGAGCAGTTCTTC.

The chain combines TRBV3-1 (or the pseudogene TRBV3-2) with TRBJ2-5; 9 bases line up with TRBD2. The CDR3 covers 15 residues. V lost 4 bases, J lost 2 bases, and 5 bases stayed unmatched. The germline CDR1 and CDR2 sequences are LGHDT and YNNKEL (reference sequence). CDR3 nucleotides: TGTGCCAGCAGCCCAGCGGGAGGTTTTCAAGAGACCCAGTACTTC. Amino acid sequence: CASSPAGGFQETQYF.

This chain connects TRBV29-1 to TRBJ2-6; a possible D gene is TRBD2 (6 bases). Trimming took 5 bases from V and 1 from J, leaving 15 bases between them. The CDR3 loop spans 16 amino acids. Looked up from germline, CDR1 is SQVTM and CDR2 is ANQGSEA. The CDR3, as DNA: TGCAGCGTTCTCGCCGGAGGGCTATCTGGGGCCAACGTCCTGACTTTC. It translates to CSVLAGGLSGANVLTF.

The V and J genes are TRBV6-5 and TRBJ1-6; TRBD1 aligns across 8 bases. This CDR3 has 14 amino acids. The germline V gene has CDR1 MNHEY and CDR2 SVGAGI. Germline trimming cut 2 bases from V and 10 bases from J; bases unmatched to any gene: 4. This chain's CDR3 is CASSYGQGRSPLHF. The CDR3 bases are TGTGCCAGCAGTTACGGACAGGGTAGATCACCCCTCCACTTT.

The rearrangement uses TRBV5-6 and TRBJ2-1; the match to TRBD2 covers 10 bases. Germline CDR1 SGHDT, CDR2 YYEEEE. Trimming took 2 bases from V and 8 from J; bases not matched to a gene: 7. There are 15 residues in the CDR3. The CDR3 reads CASSLRLAGEYEQFF. DNA for the CDR3: TGTGCCAGCAGCTTACGTCTAGCGGGAGAATATGAGCAGTTCTTC.

This clone was detected a few times. The chain has TRBV30 and TRBJ1-6, with TRBD1 matching 9 bases. After removal of 4 bases from V and 7 bases from J, the junction contained 11 bases not matched to a gene. The CDR3 is 16 amino acids. Germline V CDR1 and CDR2: GTSNPN, SVGIG (reference sequence). The CDR3 DNA sequence: TGTGCCTGGAACCCTCCTCCGACAGGGGGGAATTCACCCCTCCACTTT. It yields the protein CAWNPPPTGGNSPLHF.

This clone was picked up one time. This sequence joins TRBV3-1 (or the pseudogene TRBV3-2) and TRBJ1-3; D not certain. The CDR3 is 14 residues long. V dropped 4 bases and J dropped 2 bases, with 9 bases sitting between them. Germline-derived CDR1 and CDR2 are LGHDT and YNNKEL (reference sequence). The CDR3 sequence is CASSLQITGNTIYF. The CDR3 coding sequence is TGTGCCAGCAGCCTACAGATTACTGGAAACACCATATATTTT.

This chain uses TRBV4-1 with TRBJ2-6, with TRBD1 as a possible D gene (6 bases). The CDR3 has 16 residues. Germline CDR1 reads MGHRA; CDR2 reads YSYEKL. Deletions cut 3 bases from V and 1 base from J, with 10 bases between. This CDR3 is CASSHPTGSGANVLTF. For the CDR3, the DNA is TGCGCCAGCAGCCATCCCACAGGGTCTGGGGCCAACGTCCTGACTTTC.

The chain carries TRBV27 and TRBJ2-3; tentative D call: TRBD1 (5 bases). Germline V gene sequence: CDR1 MNHEY, CDR2 SMNVEV (reference sequence). V lost 0 bases, J lost 5 bases, and 9 bases lay in between. The CDR3 length is 14 residues. CDR3 sequence: CASSLSETEDTQYF. As DNA, the CDR3 is TGTGCCAGCAGTTTATCCGAGACAGAAGATACGCAGTATTTT.

V is TRBV4-1 and J is TRBJ1-2; D remains ambiguous. Germline CDR1 MGHRA, CDR2 YSYEKL. V dropped 1 base and J dropped 7 bases, with 10 bases sitting between them. The CDR3 consists of 13 residues. CDR3 loop: CASSQGSTFGYTF. The CDR3 region has the DNA TGCGCCAGCAGCCAAGGGTCTACCTTTGGCTACACCTTC.